This TCR beta chain was documented in a study of T cell responses to AZD1222 COVID-19 vaccine. Sequencing used immunoSEQ multiplex PCR; TCRdb keeps in-frame clones, though not all of them. The profile shows approximately 89,000 clones, about 93% of them singletons. Germline CDR1 and CDR2: LNHDA and SQIVND (reference sequence). The CDR3 totals 16 residues. V lost 1 base, J lost 7 bases, and 10 bases stayed unmatched. The receptor was isolated from an adult in good health. This chain joins TRBV19 and TRBJ2-7, with 10 bases aligning to TRBD2. The source was peripheral blood, collected on day 0 of MenACWY control vaccination. CDR3 protein: CASSIGGSSGSWEQYF. CDR3 DNA sequence: TGTGCCAGTAGTATAGGAGGATCTAGCGGGAGTTGGGAGCAGTACTTC.